This TCR beta chain was identified during a study of blood T cells in healthy people across ages. Findings and caveats of the study: With age, beta diversity per million T cells declined roughly linearly, significantly by approximately 41. Estimates of total diversity, which came from one million sequenced T cells, were considered to be underestimates.

With 5 bases clipped from V and 6 bases from J, the junction kept 5 bases outside the gene matches. Germline CDR1 reads SGHKS; CDR2 reads YYEKEE (reference sequence). The CDR3 is 12 amino acids. This clonotype was found a few times. Its antigen is not known. Combining a sample-barcoded 5' primer with a J-beta primer mix, a second PCR ran for roughly 7 to 12 cycles. TCRdb processed the 5' RACE reads anew with MiXCR; each CDR3 protein has one entry. The data show around 800,000 distinct CDR3 sequences, 40% to 50% seen once. The receptor comes from a man between 60 and 70 years old in good health. The rearrangement links TRBV5-5 to TRBJ2-7, with TRBD1 identical over 7 bases. Sequencing was carried out using blood. The CDR3 coding sequence is TGTGCCAGCAGTTCAAGGACAGGCGAGCAGTACTTC. Encoded protein: CASSSRTGEQYF.